The clone carrying this TCR beta chain has a count of ten or more. Its cognate antigen is unknown. These data come from a study of T cells after yellow fever vaccination. Study-wide points: A small share of clonotypes appeared in both CD4 and CD8 compartments.

The germline V gene has CDR1 ENHRY and CDR2 SYGVKD. V lost 6 bases and J 2 bases, leaving 9 bases between the germline ends. This CDR3 comprises 13 residues. TCRdb reanalysed the 5' RACE reads using MiXCR and keeps one entry per CDR3 protein. Counted here are 200,000 to 250,000 distinct CDR3 sequences, 3% to 3.5% occurring once; the ten biggest clones make up roughly 3.2%. Sample: CD4+ T cells sorted from PBMCs, taken 10 days after the yellow fever booster vaccination. The TCR sequence derives from a man aged 18 to 29 who received the YFV17D yellow fever vaccine. V is TRBV10-3 and J is TRBJ2-3, with D tentatively TRBD1 (6 bases). The CDR3 sequence: CAISAGATDTQYF. The CDR3 region has the DNA TGTGCCATCAGCGCAGGGGCCACAGATACGCAGTATTTT.